Listed here is a single TCR beta chain. Its antigen remains unidentified. The sample belongs to a study of cytomegalovirus exposure and HLA in healthy donors. Study-level points and caveats: The study put roughly 160 TCR beta chains on its list as cytomegalovirus-associated. Analyses of presence/absence relied on an assumption of roughly uniform sequencing depth across donors. Testing in vitro showed three CMV-associated chains specific for CMV antigens. When a later analysis compared HLA-associated TCR beta chains with equally common others, the HLA-associated chains turned out to be more clonally expanded and to have lower generation probabilities.

Researchers ran the PCR with 60 Vbeta and 13 Jbeta primers. The method was immunoSEQ multiplex PCR; TCRdb's version includes in-frame clones alone and lacks a portion of them. Among about 130,000 clones listed, about 84% were seen once. Germline loops: CDR1 LGHNT, CDR2 FRNRAP. The CDR3 consists of 14 residues. V was shortened by 5 bases and J by 3 bases, with 8 bases between the two germline ends. Material for sequencing was PBMCs. The TCR comes from a man between 18 and 29 years old in good health and CMV-seropositive. The chain couples TRBV12-5 to TRBJ1-6; tentatively, D is TRBD1 (5 bases). The CDR3 DNA reads TGTGCTAGTGGTGCCAGGGTCTATAATTCACCCCTCCACTTT. It is translated as CASGARVYNSPLHF. Variable domain in full (rest from reference TRBV12-5 and TRBJ1-6): DARVTQTPRHKVTEMGQEVTMRCQPILGHNTVFWYRQTMMQGLELLAYFRNRAPLDDSGMPKDRFSAEMPDATLATLKIQPSEPRDSAVYFCASGARVYNSPLHFGNGTRLTVT.